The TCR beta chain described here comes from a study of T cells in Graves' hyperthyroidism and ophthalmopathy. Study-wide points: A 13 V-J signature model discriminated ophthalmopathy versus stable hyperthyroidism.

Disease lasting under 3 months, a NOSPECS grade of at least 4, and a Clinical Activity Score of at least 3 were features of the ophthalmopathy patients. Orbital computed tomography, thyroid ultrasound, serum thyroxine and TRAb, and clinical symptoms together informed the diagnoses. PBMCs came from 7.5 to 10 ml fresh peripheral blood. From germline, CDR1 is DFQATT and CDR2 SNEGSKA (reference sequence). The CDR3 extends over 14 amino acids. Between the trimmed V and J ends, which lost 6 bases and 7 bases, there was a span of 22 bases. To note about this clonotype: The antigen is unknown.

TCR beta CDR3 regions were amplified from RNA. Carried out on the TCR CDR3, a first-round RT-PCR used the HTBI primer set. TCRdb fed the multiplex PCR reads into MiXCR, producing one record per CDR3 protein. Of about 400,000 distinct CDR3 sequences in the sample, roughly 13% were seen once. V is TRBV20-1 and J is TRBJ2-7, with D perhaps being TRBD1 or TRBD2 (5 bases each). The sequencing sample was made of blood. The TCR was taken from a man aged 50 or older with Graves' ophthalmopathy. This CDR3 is CSAQAQGQRGEQYF. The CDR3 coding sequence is TGCAGTGCACAGGCCCAGGGCCAAAGAGGGGAGCAGTACTTC.